This T cell receptor beta chain was recovered during a study of blood T cell repertoires in COVID-19. The CDR3 totals 14 residues. With 8 bases removed from V and 9 bases from J, the gap between germline ends came to 20 bases. Per germline, CDR1 LGHDT and CDR2 YNNKEL (reference sequence). Original methodology: Reference gene primer amplification gave estimated nucleated cell counts. Using immunoSEQ multiplex PCR, the repertoire was profiled, and TCRdb retains in-frame clones only, with some absent. V and J calls and clone size follow that table, whereas D and trimming were derived from the DNA. In the table there are roughly 450,000 clones, less than 95% of which are singletons.

The receptor comes from a man aged 18 to 35 who had recovered from COVID-19. Sequencing input: PBMCs or T cells enriched from blood (not recorded which). The chain recombines TRBV3-1 (or the pseudogene TRBV3-2) with TRBJ2-1, with D possibly TRBD1 on 6 matching bases. The chain's CDR3 is CASGSGTFTSEQFF. The CDR3 DNA is TGTGCCAGCGGTTCCGGGACATTTACGAGTGAGCAGTTCTTC.